The 4 T cell receptor beta chains given below trace back to one sample, sequenced in a study of blood T cell repertoires in COVID-19. The data were produced by immunoSEQ multiplex PCR, yet TCRdb's version contains in-frame clones alone and is incomplete. This sample has 50,000 to 65,000 clones, with 65% to 90% found just once. Sequenced material: peripheral blood. Receptors originate from a man between 40 and 49 years old with acute or convalescent COVID-19.

This rearrangement joins TRBV5-1 to TRBJ2-7; D possibly corresponds to TRBD2 (7 bases). The CDR3 runs 16 residues. The V end was cut by 7 bases, the J end by 2 bases, with 22 bases between. From germline, CDR1 is SGHRS and CDR2 YFSETQ. The chain's CDR3 is CASAPVGGGRTYEQYF. The DNA of the CDR3 is TGCGCCAGCGCTCCCGTGGGCGGGGGCAGGACCTACGAGCAGTACTTC.

The chain recombines TRBV5-1 with TRBJ2-7; 7 bases map to TRBD1. J lost 5 bases, V lost 8 bases, and 10 bases had no gene match. Germline CDR1 and CDR2: SGHRS and YFSETQ. The CDR3 covers 13 residues. CDR3 DNA sequence: TGCGCCAGTACAGGGGAAAGTGTGCACGAGCAGTACTTC. This gives the protein CASTGESVHEQYF.

This sequence joins TRBV5-1 and TRBJ1-2, with 9 bases fitting TRBD1. This CDR3 has 15 amino acids. With 2 bases clipped from V and 1 base from J, the junction kept 3 bases outside the gene matches. CDR1 and CDR2 from the germline V gene are SGHRS and YFSETQ. CDR3 in amino acids: CASSFGTGRNYGYTF. CDR3 DNA sequence: TGCGCCAGCAGCTTCGGGACAGGGCGTAACTATGGCTACACCTTC.

The chain links TRBV30 to TRBJ1-2, with D possibly TRBD1 on 5 matching bases. Trimming stripped 1 base from V and 8 bases from J, with 14 bases between. CDR1 and CDR2 from the germline V gene are GTSNPN and SVGIG (reference sequence). This CDR3 region has 13 residues. In nucleotides, the CDR3 is TGTGCCTGGAGTGCCGGTCAGGGAGGAGGCTACACCTTC. Translating it yields CAWSAGQGGGYTF.